The source of this TCR beta chain is a study of OX40 agonist ivuxolimab in advanced cancers. Sequencing was performed with immunoSEQ multiplex PCR; in TCRdb, only in-frame clones are kept and a portion is missing. This table has 35,000 to 50,000 clones, 88% appearing once. The V and J ends lost 5 bases and 3 bases, in that order; junction bases with no gene match: 6. Germline loops: CDR1 MNHGY, CDR2 SVAAGI. This CDR3 is 15 amino acids long. The clonotype was recovered from an adult with an advanced solid tumor such as melanoma, head and neck, liver or kidney cancer. The sample consisted of CD4+ or CD8+ T cells sorted from blood, taken in a trial of the OX40 agonist ivuxolimab. The chain joins TRBV6-9 to TRBJ1-1, with TRBD1 identical over 10 bases. This CDR3 reads CASSIRTGGHTEAFF. The CDR3 region has the DNA TGTGCCAGCAGTATCCGGACAGGGGGTCACACTGAAGCTTTCTTT.